Following are 21 T cell receptor beta chains from one sample sequenced in a study of blood T cell repertoires in COVID-19. Clones were read by immunoSEQ multiplex PCR, and TCRdb kept only the in-frame ones, dropping some. The sample yields more than 200,000 clones, roughly 84% seen once. The specimen was PBMCs or T cells enriched from blood (not recorded which). The origin of the receptors is a man aged 25 to 40 in a cohort exposed to, infected with or recovered from COVID-19 (not recorded which).

The chain has TRBV19 and TRBJ2-7; TRBD2 matches at 12 bases. Trimming at V came to 5 bases and at J to 6 bases, leaving 17 bases not matched to a gene. Germline V gene sequence: CDR1 LNHDA, CDR2 SQIVND (reference sequence). The CDR3 is 18 amino acids. This chain's CDR3 is CASSFGLAGKGPSGEQYF. CDR3 bases: TGTGCCAGTAGTTTCGGACTAGCGGGGAAGGGACCTTCGGGCGAGCAGTACTTC.

This rearrangement joins TRBV5-8 to TRBJ2-7, with 10 bases aligning to TRBD1. Germline lookup yields CDR1 SGHTS and CDR2 YDEGEE. The CDR3 spans 14 residues. J lost 7 bases, V lost 3 bases, and 7 bases had no gene match. CDR3 protein: CASSSRDRGEEQYF. Here the CDR3 DNA reads TGTGCCAGCAGCTCCCGGGACAGGGGTGAGGAGCAGTACTTC.

V gene TRBV5-1 combines with J gene TRBJ1-1, with no clear D. Germline V lookup: CDR1 SGHRS, CDR2 YFSETQ. Trimming took off 3 bases at V and 1 base at J, with 10 bases between the two ends. The length of the CDR3 is 14 residues. The chain's CDR3 is CASSSREGNTEAFF. CDR3 in DNA: TGCGCCAGCAGCTCGAGGGAGGGGAACACTGAAGCTTTCTTT.

This clone was picked up a small number of times. The rearrangement joins TRBV12-5 to TRBJ2-1; possible D gene TRBD2, 6 bases. V lost 7 bases and J lost 6, with 13 bases in between. The germline V gene has CDR1 LGHNT and CDR2 FRNRAP. The CDR3 contains 13 residues. The CDR3 reads CASAMSGPNEQFF. The CDR3 nucleotides are TGTGCTAGTGCCATGAGCGGGCCCAATGAGCAGTTCTTC.

The chain joins TRBV29-1 to TRBJ2-1, with 8 bases matching TRBD2. This CDR3 region has 13 residues. V was clipped by 7 bases and J by 4 bases; unmatched bases: 6. Germline V gene sequence: CDR1 SQVTM, CDR2 ANQGSEA. The CDR3 reads CSAAGTSYNEQFF. The CDR3 nucleotides read TGCAGCGCCGCCGGGACTAGTTACAATGAGCAGTTCTTC.

This sequence joins TRBV7-9 and TRBJ1-2, with D unclear. Per the germline V gene, CDR1 is SEHNR and CDR2 is FQNEAQ (reference sequence). The CDR3 totals 15 residues. Trimming shortened V by 1 base and J by 1 base, and 10 bases separated the two germline ends. The CDR3 nucleotides read TGTGCCAGCAGCTTAGGGCAGAAAGTTAACTATGGCTACACCTTC. It translates to CASSLGQKVNYGYTF.

The genes are TRBV3-1 (or the pseudogene TRBV3-2) and TRBJ2-7; TRBD1 agrees at 9 bases. Trimming removed 2 bases from V and 5 bases from J; junction bases left unmatched: 10. Germline assignment: CDR1 LGHDT and CDR2 YNNKEL (reference sequence). The CDR3 runs 16 residues. The CDR3 bases are TGTGCCAGCAGCCAAAATAAGGGACAGGGCTCGAACGAGCAGTACTTC. This translates into CASSQNKGQGSNEQYF.

The V call is TRBV13, the J call TRBJ2-7; TRBD2 matches 14 bases. CDR1 PRHDT and CDR2 FYEKMQ come from the germline V gene (reference sequence). Trimming at V came to 5 bases and at J to 5 bases, leaving 5 bases not matched to a gene. This CDR3 has 15 amino acids. This CDR3 is CASSARTSGRNEQYF. The CDR3 DNA reads as TGTGCCAGCAGCGCCCGGACTAGCGGGAGGAACGAGCAGTACTTC.

The chain is built from TRBV6-5 and TRBJ2-1; D gene uncertain. V lost 3 bases and J lost 0, with 9 bases in between. The CDR3 consists of 15 residues. Germline V gene data show CDR1 as MNHEY and CDR2 as SVGAGI. The CDR3, as DNA: TGTGCCAGCAGTTATATGGCAAGCTCCTACAATGAGCAGTTCTTC. Residues: CASSYMASSYNEQFF.

This clone was observed a single time. V and J are TRBV19 and TRBJ1-1; TRBD1 aligns across 7 bases. The CDR3 spans 16 residues. The J segment lost 8 bases and the V segment lost 9 bases, leaving 21 bases of the junction unmatched. Looked up from germline, CDR1 is LNHDA and CDR2 is SQIVND (reference sequence). The CDR3 spells CASAHGTEEWIREAFF. For the CDR3, the DNA is TGTGCCAGCGCCCACGGGACAGAGGAGTGGATTAGGGAAGCTTTCTTT.

The V gene is TRBV5-1, the J gene TRBJ2-7; D is perhaps TRBD1 (6 bases). Trimming stripped 1 base from V and 3 bases from J, with 11 bases between. Germline V lookup: CDR1 SGHRS, CDR2 YFSETQ. This CDR3 spans 14 amino acids. CDR3 loop: CASSLQGLLYEQYF. The CDR3 bases are TGCGCCAGCAGCTTGCAGGGGTTACTCTACGAGCAGTACTTC.

V gene TRBV3-1 (or the pseudogene TRBV3-2) combines with J gene TRBJ2-1; 8 nucleotides align to TRBD2. Germline V CDR1 and CDR2: LGHDT, YNNKEL (reference sequence). The V segment lost 0 bases and the J segment 7 bases; nucleotides outside the gene matches: 8. CDR3 length: 16 amino acids. CDR3 in DNA: TGTGCCAGCAGCCAAGATAAGGCGGGAGGCCGGAATGAGCAGTTCTTC. This sequence encodes CASSQDKAGGRNEQFF.

The chain joins TRBV19 to TRBJ1-5; D is uncertain. CDR1 and CDR2 (germline): LNHDA, SQIVND (reference sequence). Deletions cut 6 bases from V and 4 bases from J, with 19 bases between. CDR3 length equals 16 residues. CDR3 in amino acids: CASRSDGGFTNQPQHF. The CDR3 nucleotides read TGTGCCAGTAGAAGCGACGGTGGGTTTACTAATCAGCCCCAGCATTTT.

The rearrangement uses TRBV18 and TRBJ1-1, with a tentative D call TRBD1 (5 bases). Germline V gives CDR1 KGHSH, CDR2 LQKENI. The CDR3 spans 15 residues. Trimming cost V 0 bases and J 5 bases, with 13 bases left between them. CDR3 nucleotide sequence: TGTGCCAGCTCACCACCGAAGGGGCCGAGGACTGAAGCTTTCTTT. Translated: CASSPPKGPRTEAFF.

V usage is TRBV11-2 and J usage is TRBJ2-1; 12 nucleotides match TRBD2. Germline V gives CDR1 SGHAT, CDR2 FQNNGV. With 5 bases clipped from V and 7 bases from J, the junction kept 9 bases outside the gene matches. The CDR3 sequence is 16 residues long. The CDR3 sequence: CASSQMTTSGSNEQFF. Here the CDR3 DNA reads TGTGCCAGCAGCCAAATGACGACTAGCGGGAGTAATGAGCAGTTCTTC.

This sequence joins TRBV29-1 and TRBJ1-1; D ambiguous. The germline V gene has CDR1 SQVTM and CDR2 ANQGSEA. The V end lost 7 bases, the J end lost 8 bases, and 11 bases lay between the germline ends. This CDR3 has 10 amino acids. CDR3 nucleotides: TGCAGCGGTAGAGATAACGAAGCTTTCTTT. Encoded protein: CSGRDNEAFF.

V gene TRBV9 combines with J gene TRBJ2-7; TRBD2 matches at 16 bases. The CDR3 length is 16 residues. Losses at the gene ends were 3 bases for V and 7 bases for J; bases not matched to a gene: 7. Germline V gene lookup returns CDR1 SGDLS and CDR2 YYNGEE. This CDR3 is CASSAGTSGRAGEQYF. The CDR3 DNA reads as TGTGCCAGCAGCGCCGGGACTAGCGGGAGGGCCGGGGAGCAGTACTTC.

The chain carries TRBV7-9 and TRBJ1-1; D uncertain. CDR3 length equals 13 residues. Trimming removed 3 bases at V and 1 base at J, with 6 bases between. Germline V gene sequence: CDR1 SEHNR, CDR2 FQNEAQ (reference sequence). This chain's CDR3 is CASSFVSNTEAFF. The CDR3 region has the DNA TGTGCCAGCAGCTTCGTCTCGAACACTGAAGCTTTCTTT.

V is TRBV6-4 and J is TRBJ2-1; 8 bases fit TRBD2. CDR1 is MRHNA, CDR2 SNTAGT, per germline. CDR3 length equals 15 residues. The junction had 7 bases not matched to a gene; V was cut back by 5 bases and J by 4 bases. The CDR3 DNA follows: TGTGCCAGCAGTTTAGACACTAGCGGTTACAATGAGCAGTTCTTC. Protein: CASSLDTSGYNEQFF.

The CDR3 protein is CASLMGGVHNSPLHF. The CDR3 nucleotides are TGTGCCAGCTTGATGGGGGGTGTCCATAATTCACCCCTCCACTTT. The rearrangement links TRBV5-6 to TRBJ1-6, with D possibly being TRBD1 (5 bases). The CDR3 loop spans 15 amino acids. Trimming removed 7 bases at V and 5 bases at J, with 16 bases between. Per germline, CDR1 SGHDT and CDR2 YYEEEE.

V usage is TRBV14 and J usage is TRBJ1-6; tentative D call: TRBD1 (6 bases). The V gene lost 4 bases and the J gene lost 13 bases, with 20 bases spanning the gap. Looked up from germline, CDR1 is SGHDN and CDR2 is FVKESK. The CDR3 loop spans 15 amino acids. The CDR3 bases are TGTGCCAGCAGCCTTTGGGGGGGCGCACAAGCTCCCCTCCACTTT. As protein: CASSLWGGAQAPLHF.